The present T cell receptor (beta chain) was sequenced within a study of brain T cells in children with intractable seizures. Sequencing was limited to surgery cases with top T cell transcript signatures in brain tissue. At least one anti-epileptic drug was given before surgery. Using immunoSEQ multiplex PCR, the repertoire was profiled, and TCRdb retains in-frame clones only, with some absent. Of around 100,000 clones in the sample, approximately 94% were seen once. On this clone itself: Antigen: not known.

The CDR3 consists of 14 residues. Trimming took 5 bases from V and 3 from J, leaving 13 bases between them. Per germline, CDR1 KGHDR and CDR2 SFDVKD. Study conclusions and caveats: Pre-surgery blood may have been undersampled, hiding some clones. HCMV serostatus was not known, and viral specificity came from CDR3 similarity only.

The chain combines TRBV24-1 with TRBJ2-7, with a tentative D call TRBD1 (6 bases). This specimen consisted of peripheral blood, obtained at surgery. The origin of this receptor is a boy younger than two with hemimegalencephaly and intractable seizures. As DNA, the CDR3 is TGTGCCACCAGTGGTCGGGACAAAATCTACGAGCAGTACTTC. Translating it yields CATSGRDKIYEQYF.